This T cell receptor (beta chain) was sequenced during a study of blood T cell repertoires in COVID-19. The data were produced by immunoSEQ multiplex PCR, yet TCRdb's version contains in-frame clones alone and is incomplete. The data show just over 150,000 clones, roughly 90% seen once. This clone was counted a single time. The sequenced sample was peripheral blood. The origin of this receptor is a man aged 25-40 years with COVID-19, enrolled during active disease.

Here the CDR3 DNA reads TGTGCCAGCAGTTTCGGGGTCCGGACTGAAGCTTTCTTT. Amino acids: CASSFGVRTEAFF. The V and J genes are TRBV27 and TRBJ1-1; D uncertain. Germline assignment: CDR1 MNHEY and CDR2 SMNVEV (reference sequence). This CDR3 is 13 amino acids long. V gave up 3 bases and J gave up 5 bases, with 10 bases separating them.